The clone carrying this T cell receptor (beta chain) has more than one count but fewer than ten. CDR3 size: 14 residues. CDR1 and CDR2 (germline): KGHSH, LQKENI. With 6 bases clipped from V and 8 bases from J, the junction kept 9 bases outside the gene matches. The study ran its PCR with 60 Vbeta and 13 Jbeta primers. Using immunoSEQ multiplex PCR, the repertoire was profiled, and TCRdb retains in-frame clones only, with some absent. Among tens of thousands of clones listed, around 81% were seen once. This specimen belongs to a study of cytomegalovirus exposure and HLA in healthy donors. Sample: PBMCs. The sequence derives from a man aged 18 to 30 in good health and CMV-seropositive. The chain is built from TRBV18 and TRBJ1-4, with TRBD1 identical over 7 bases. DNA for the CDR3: TGTGCCAGCTCTTCGGGACAGTCTGAGGAAAAACTGTTTTTT. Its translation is CASSSGQSEEKLFF.